A single sample is the source of the 14 T cell receptor beta chains below, sequenced in a study of cytomegalovirus exposure and HLA in healthy donors. A multiplex PCR was run with 60 Vbeta primers and 13 Jbeta primers. Assay used: immunoSEQ multiplex PCR; TCRdb lists only in-frame clones, some missing. The data show about 76,000 clones, with 78% seen just once and nearly 9% held by the top ten. Sequenced material: PBMCs. The receptors originated from a woman between 35 and 50 years old in good health and CMV-seropositive.

The genes are TRBV11-3 and TRBJ1-6; TRBD1 aligns across 8 bases. In germline, CDR1 is SGHNT, CDR2 YENEEA. The CDR3 sequence is 15 residues long. J gave up 7 bases and V 3 bases, and 5 bases lay outside the gene matches. In nucleotides, the CDR3 is TGTGCCAGCAGCTTCCACAGGGGGAACAATTCACCCCTCCACTTT. This sequence encodes CASSFHRGNNSPLHF.

The chain joins TRBV28 to TRBJ2-1; 10 nucleotides line up with TRBD2. Losses at the gene ends were 8 bases for V and 10 bases for J; bases not matched to a gene: 11. The CDR3 is made up of 14 amino acids. Germline loops: CDR1 MDHEN, CDR2 SYDVKM. DNA of the CDR3: TGTGCCAGCGGCGGGAGCGGGGGGGCCCACGAGCAGTTCTTC. As protein: CASGGSGGAHEQFF.

V is TRBV19 and J is TRBJ2-7, with D maybe TRBD1 (6 bases). CDR3 length: 13 residues. Germline V CDR1 and CDR2: LNHDA, SQIVND (reference sequence). Deletions cut 5 bases from V and 11 bases from J, with 19 bases between. CDR3: CASSVPPRGRKYF. The CDR3 nucleotides read TGTGCCAGTAGTGTCCCCCCCAGGGGCAGAAAGTACTTC.

The chain carries TRBV2 and TRBJ2-5; D perhaps matches TRBD2 (7 bases). V was cut by 3 bases and J by 3 bases, with 14 bases left in between. The CDR3 is 15 amino acids. Germline loops: CDR1 SNHLY, CDR2 FYNNEI. In nucleotides, the CDR3 is TGTGCCAGCAGTGAGGTGCGGGGGCGCGAAGAGACCCAGTACTTC. The encoded protein is CASSEVRGREETQYF.

The V gene is TRBV18, the J gene TRBJ1-4; no clear D gene. Germline V gene sequence: CDR1 KGHSH, CDR2 LQKENI. V dropped 0 bases and J dropped 6 bases, with 11 bases sitting between them. This CDR3 contains 15 residues. CDR3 sequence reads: CASSPPWRSDEKLFF. The CDR3 DNA reads as TGTGCCAGCTCACCACCGTGGAGGAGTGATGAAAAACTGTTTTTT. Using reference TRBV18 and TRBJ1-4 for the parts outside the CDR3, the full variable domain is NAGVMQNPRHLVRRRGQEARLRCSPMKGHSHVYWYRQLPEEGLKFMVYLQKENIIDESGMPKERFSAEFPKEGPSILRIQQVVRGDSAAYFCASSPPWRSDEKLFFGSGTQLSVL.

This clone was counted only a few times. This sequence joins TRBV5-1 and TRBJ1-2; 10 bases are shared with TRBD1. This CDR3 contains 13 residues. With 4 bases clipped from V and 6 bases from J, the junction kept 3 bases outside the gene matches. From germline, CDR1 is SGHRS and CDR2 YFSETQ. CDR3 nucleotide sequence: TGCGCCAGCAGCCCGGACAGGGGGAATGGCTACACCTTC. Translated: CASSPDRGNGYTF.

This rearrangement joins TRBV4-1 to TRBJ1-2; TRBD1 aligns across 9 bases. This CDR3 has 15 amino acids. V lost 4 bases and J lost 7; bases outside the gene matches: 10. CDR1 and CDR2 (germline): MGHRA, YSYEKL. The CDR3 nucleotides read TGCGCCAGCAGCCGCCTACAGGGGGCGGAGGGTGGCTACACCTTC. It specifies CASSRLQGAEGGYTF.

The chain recombines TRBV27 with TRBJ2-2; 7 bases agree with TRBD1. CDR3 length equals 14 residues. The V gene's germline CDR1 is MNHEY and CDR2 SMNVEV (reference sequence). Trimming removed 10 bases from V and 3 bases from J; junction bases left unmatched: 8. Here the CDR3 DNA reads TGTGCCACAAAGGGGGCACGGGACACCGGGGAGCTGTTTTTT. Protein product: CATKGARDTGELFF.

The chain joins TRBV5-1 to TRBJ2-3; perhaps TRBD1 as D (5 bases). Trimming took off 6 bases at V and 3 bases at J, with 11 bases between the two ends. Per germline, CDR1 SGHRS and CDR2 YFSETQ. The CDR3 has 13 amino acids. The CDR3 loop is CASNFQGTDTQYF. The CDR3 DNA sequence: TGCGCCAGCAACTTCCAGGGTACAGATACGCAGTATTTT.

The chain carries TRBV4-1 and TRBJ1-4; D remains ambiguous. Germline assignment: CDR1 MGHRA and CDR2 YSYEKL. Trimming took off 1 base at V and 8 bases at J, with 14 bases between the two ends. This CDR3 spans 15 amino acids. The CDR3: CASSQAPRGEEKLFF. The CDR3 DNA is TGCGCCAGCAGCCAAGCTCCACGTGGAGAGGAAAAACTGTTTTTT.

This chain uses TRBV18 with TRBJ1-4, with D possibly TRBD1 on 6 matching bases. Trimming took off 3 bases at V and 8 bases at J, with 13 bases between the two ends. CDR1 KGHSH and CDR2 LQKENI come from the germline V gene. This CDR3 is 14 amino acids long. DNA of the CDR3: TGTGCCAGCTCACCTACTACAGGGCGGGAAAAACTGTTTTTT. This codes for CASSPTTGREKLFF.

The chain links TRBV28 to TRBJ2-3; weak D call: TRBD2 (6 bases). The CDR3 consists of 14 residues. Between the trimmed V and J ends, which lost 2 bases and 4 bases, there was a span of 10 bases. CDR1 is MDHEN and CDR2 is SYDVKM in the germline V gene. CDR3 sequence reads: CASSLKGRSDTQYF. The CDR3 DNA reads as TGTGCCAGCAGTTTAAAGGGGAGGTCAGATACGCAGTATTTT.

The gene calls are TRBV5-4 and TRBJ2-5; D call uncertain. The J call is doubtful: the DNA matches TRBJ2-7 better. Germline-derived CDR1 and CDR2 are SGHNT and YYREEE (reference sequence). The CDR3 is made up of 11 amino acids. CDR3 protein: CASSSTYEQYF. Written as DNA, the CDR3 is TGTGCCAGCAGCTCGACTTACGAGCAGTACTTC.

The chain recombines TRBV6-5 with TRBJ1-6; D may be TRBD1 (5 bases). This CDR3 has 15 residues. Germline CDR1 and CDR2: MNHEY and SVGAGI. V lost 2 bases, J lost 7 bases, and 12 bases lay in between. CDR3 in amino acids: CASSYGAGRNSPLHF. The CDR3, as DNA: TGTGCCAGCAGTTACGGAGCGGGACGGAATTCACCCCTCCACTTT.